This TCR beta chain was obtained from a study of cytomegalovirus exposure and HLA in healthy donors. The J segment lost 6 bases and the V segment lost 0 bases, leaving 1 base of the junction unmatched. This CDR3 is 14 amino acids long. Per the germline V gene, CDR1 is SGHRS and CDR2 is YFSETQ. 60 Vbeta and 13 Jbeta primers were used in PCR. Method: immunoSEQ multiplex PCR; TCRdb's copy keeps in-frame clones and lacks some. Of about 190,000 clones in the sample, 80% were seen once. The source is a middle-aged man in good health and CMV-seropositive. Source material: PBMCs. The genes are TRBV5-1 and TRBJ2-1, with 9 bases lining up with TRBD1. CDR3 DNA sequence: TGCGCCAGCAGCTTGGAGGGACAGGGCAATGAGCAGTTCTTC. It codes for CASSLEGQGNEQFF.